A selection of T cell receptor beta chains follows, all from one sample in a study of blood T cell repertoires in COVID-19. Profiling relied on immunoSEQ multiplex PCR, and the TCRdb table lists in-frame clones only, not all of them. The sample has 90,000 to 140,000 clones, around 86% seen once. The sample was peripheral blood. Every receptor here comes from an elderly man with acute or convalescent COVID-19. Both conserved end residues are trimmed from each CDR3.

v_call | cdr3_aa
TRBV28 | ASTNSDRARADTQY
TRBV6-1 | ASSEWGLAAYEQY
TRBV7-9 | ASSSLGGTDTDTQY
TRBV11-1 | ASSFVRGPTGELF
TRBV18 | ASSPPVGTSGRANEQF
TRBV5-1 | ASSLAPGQFYEQY
TRBV6-6 | ASREGNQPQH
TRBV7-2 | ASSLPVAKNIQY
TRBV15 | ATSRELTAGELF
TRBV12-3/TRBV12-4 | ASSLGGDQPQH
TRBV29-1 | SVATDSRNQPQH
TRBV6-5 | ATVTGSKNIQY
TRBV4-1 | ASSLVGQGEETQY
TRBV6-5 | ASSYKADGQAEQY
TRBV5-1 | ASSTGGQHQPQH
TRBV30 | AWNPGLAGETQY
TRBV19 | ASSTLQGGNEQF
TRBV18 | ASSPLDSMNTEAF
TRBV6-2/TRBV6-3 | ASSYEQGAYEQY
TRBV2 | ASSEHNNSPLH
TRBV7-9 | ASSLGGGLVSPLH
TRBV18 | ASSSQGNGYT
TRBV6-2/TRBV6-3 | ASSPGTSAFNEQF
TRBV2 | ASSFDRGQSSYNEQF
TRBV27 | ASTKTHLNTEAF
TRBV28 | ASSPRGGKKRYGETQY
TRBV27 | ASSPLKGQGAGEKLF
TRBV28 | ASSRYTGELF
TRBV2 | ASNGAGDTGEQY
TRBV19 | ASSIVRGYTEAF
TRBV28 | ASSLSRRQGVSWYEQY
TRBV19 | ASSSPGSYEQY
TRBV19 | ASRGTGKAGGLKNIQY
TRBV2 | ASRRRQDPYEQY
TRBV2 | ASSGQYLNTEAF
TRBV18 | ASSPGAGGPGEQY
TRBV7-3 | ASSLQGQGISGQY
TRBV18 | ASSPRLAGGQRETQY
TRBV30 | AWSTGGAGYNEQF
TRBV6-5 | ASSPQAGVHEQY
TRBV5-1 | ASSLVPGVQPQH
TRBV29-1 | SAEAQGYNEQF
TRBV28 | ASWPGQGANHEQF
TRBV19 | ASRSGSSYEQY
TRBV27 | ASSSPIGGGRGSGELF
TRBV28 | ASSSPPRGGREKLF